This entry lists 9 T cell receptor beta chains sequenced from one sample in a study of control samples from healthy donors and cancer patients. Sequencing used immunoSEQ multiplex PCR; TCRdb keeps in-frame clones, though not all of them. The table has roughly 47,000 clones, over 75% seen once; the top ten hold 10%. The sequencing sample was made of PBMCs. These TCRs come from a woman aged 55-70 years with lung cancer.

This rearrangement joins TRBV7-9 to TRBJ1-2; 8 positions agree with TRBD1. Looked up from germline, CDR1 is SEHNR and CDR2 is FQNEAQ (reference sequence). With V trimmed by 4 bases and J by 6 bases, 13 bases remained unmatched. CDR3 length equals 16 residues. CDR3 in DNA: TGTGCCAGCAGCTCCCAATGGGGACAGGCAGCACATGGCTACACCTTC. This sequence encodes CASSSQWGQAAHGYTF.

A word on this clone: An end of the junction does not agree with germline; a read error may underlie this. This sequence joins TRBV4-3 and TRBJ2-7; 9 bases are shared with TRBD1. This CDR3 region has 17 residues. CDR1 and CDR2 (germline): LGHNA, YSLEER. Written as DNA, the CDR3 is TGCGCCACCAGCCAACTCGCGGGACAGGGTTTCTCCTACGAGCAGTACTTC. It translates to CATSQLAGQGFSYEQYF.

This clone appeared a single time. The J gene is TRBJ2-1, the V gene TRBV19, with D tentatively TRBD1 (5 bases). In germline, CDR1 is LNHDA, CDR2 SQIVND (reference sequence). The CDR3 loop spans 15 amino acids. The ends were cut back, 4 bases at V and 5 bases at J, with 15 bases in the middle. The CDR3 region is CASSSAEDINNEQFF. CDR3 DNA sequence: TGTGCCAGTAGTAGCGCAGAGGACATTAACAATGAGCAGTTCTTC. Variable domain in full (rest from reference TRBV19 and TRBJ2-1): DGGITQSPKYLFRKEGQNVTLSCEQNLNHDAMYWYRQDPGQGLRLIYYSQIVNDFQKGDIAEGYSVSREKKESFPLTVTSAQKNPTAFYLCASSSAEDINNEQFFGPGTRLTVL.

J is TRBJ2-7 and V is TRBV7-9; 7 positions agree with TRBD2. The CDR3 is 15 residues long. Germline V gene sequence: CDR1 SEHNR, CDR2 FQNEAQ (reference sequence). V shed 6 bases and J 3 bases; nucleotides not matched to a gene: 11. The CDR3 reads CASRPPPGRDYEQYF. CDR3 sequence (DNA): TGTGCCAGCAGACCCCCCCCGGGGAGGGACTACGAGCAGTACTTC.

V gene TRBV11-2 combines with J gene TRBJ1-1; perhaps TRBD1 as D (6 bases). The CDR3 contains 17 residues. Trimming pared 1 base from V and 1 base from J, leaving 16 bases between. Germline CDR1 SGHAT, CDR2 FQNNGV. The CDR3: CASSLGIAGRGNTEAFF. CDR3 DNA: TGTGCCAGCAGCTTAGGAATAGCCGGCAGGGGGAACACTGAAGCTTTCTTT.

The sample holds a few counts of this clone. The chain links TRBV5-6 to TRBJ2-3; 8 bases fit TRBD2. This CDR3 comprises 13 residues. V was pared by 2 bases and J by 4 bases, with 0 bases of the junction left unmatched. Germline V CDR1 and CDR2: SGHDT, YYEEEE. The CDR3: CASSLAGADTQYF. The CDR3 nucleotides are TGTGCCAGCAGCTTAGCGGGAGCAGATACGCAGTATTTT.

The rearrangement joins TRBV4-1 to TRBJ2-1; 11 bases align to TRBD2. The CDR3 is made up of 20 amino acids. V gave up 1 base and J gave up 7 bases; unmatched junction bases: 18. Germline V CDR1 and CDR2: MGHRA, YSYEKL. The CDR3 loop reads CASSQGARTSGRLVFNEQFF. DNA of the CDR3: TGCGCCAGCAGCCAAGGGGCTAGAACTAGCGGGAGATTGGTGTTTAATGAGCAGTTCTTC.

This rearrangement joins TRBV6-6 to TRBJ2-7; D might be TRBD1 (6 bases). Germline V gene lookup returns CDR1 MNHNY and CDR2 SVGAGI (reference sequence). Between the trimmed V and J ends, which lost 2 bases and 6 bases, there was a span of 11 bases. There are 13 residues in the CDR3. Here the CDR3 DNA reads TGTGCCAGCAGTTACCACATACAGGGCGAGCAGTACTTC. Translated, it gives CASSYHIQGEQYF.

As DNA, the CDR3 is TGTGCCAGCAGCCCCCGGGACAGGGCTAGCCCAACAGATACGCAGTATTTT. Its protein product is CASSPRDRASPTDTQYF. The chain joins TRBV14 to TRBJ2-3; 9 positions agree with TRBD1. Germline CDR1 is SGHDN and CDR2 is FVKESK. Trimming took 4 bases from V and 3 from J; bases not matched to a gene: 11. The CDR3 totals 17 residues.